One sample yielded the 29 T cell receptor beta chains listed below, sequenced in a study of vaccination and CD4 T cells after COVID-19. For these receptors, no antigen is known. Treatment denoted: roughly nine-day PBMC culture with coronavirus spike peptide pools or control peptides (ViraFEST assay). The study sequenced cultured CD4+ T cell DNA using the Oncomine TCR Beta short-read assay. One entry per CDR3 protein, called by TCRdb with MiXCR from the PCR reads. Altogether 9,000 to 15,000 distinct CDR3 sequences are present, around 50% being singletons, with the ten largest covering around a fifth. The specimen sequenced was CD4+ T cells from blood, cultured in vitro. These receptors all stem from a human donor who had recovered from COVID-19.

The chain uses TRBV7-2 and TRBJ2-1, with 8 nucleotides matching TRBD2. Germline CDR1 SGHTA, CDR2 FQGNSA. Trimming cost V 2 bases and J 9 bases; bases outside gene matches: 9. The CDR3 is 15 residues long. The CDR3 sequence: CASSLRTSGRTEQFF. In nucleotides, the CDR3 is TGTGCCAGCAGCTTACGGACAAGCGGGAGAACTGAGCAGTTCTTC.

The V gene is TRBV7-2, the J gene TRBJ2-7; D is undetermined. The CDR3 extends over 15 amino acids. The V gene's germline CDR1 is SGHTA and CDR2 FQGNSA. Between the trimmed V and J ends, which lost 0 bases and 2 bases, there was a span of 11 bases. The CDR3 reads CASSLADWAPYEQYF. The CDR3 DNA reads TGTGCCAGCAGCTTAGCCGACTGGGCACCCTACGAGCAGTACTTC.

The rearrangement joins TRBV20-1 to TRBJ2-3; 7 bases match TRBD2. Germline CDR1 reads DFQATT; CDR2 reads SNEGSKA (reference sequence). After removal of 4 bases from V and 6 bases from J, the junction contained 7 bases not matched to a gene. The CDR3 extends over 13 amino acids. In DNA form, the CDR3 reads TGCAGTGCTACTAAAATACTAGCGGATACGCAGTATTTT. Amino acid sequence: CSATKILADTQYF.

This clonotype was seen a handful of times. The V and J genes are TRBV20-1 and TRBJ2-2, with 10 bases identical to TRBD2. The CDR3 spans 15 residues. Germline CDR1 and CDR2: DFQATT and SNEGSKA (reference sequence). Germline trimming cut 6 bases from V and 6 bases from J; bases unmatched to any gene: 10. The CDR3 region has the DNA TGCAGTGCCACCTCTAGCGGGAGTTCGGCCGGGGAGCTGTTTTTT. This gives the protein CSATSSGSSAGELFF.

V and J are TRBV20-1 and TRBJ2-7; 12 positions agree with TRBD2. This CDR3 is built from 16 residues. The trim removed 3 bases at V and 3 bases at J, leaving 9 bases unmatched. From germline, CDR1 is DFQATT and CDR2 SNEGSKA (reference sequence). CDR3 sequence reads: CSARGSPGLAGYEQYF. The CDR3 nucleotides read TGCAGTGCTAGGGGATCTCCGGGACTAGCGGGCTACGAGCAGTACTTC.

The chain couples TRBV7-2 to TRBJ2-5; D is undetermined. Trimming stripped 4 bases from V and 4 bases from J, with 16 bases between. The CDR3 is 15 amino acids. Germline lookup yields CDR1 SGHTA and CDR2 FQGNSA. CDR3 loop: CASSSETSMRETQYF. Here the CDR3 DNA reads TGTGCCAGCAGCTCGGAGACAAGCATGCGAGAGACCCAGTACTTC.

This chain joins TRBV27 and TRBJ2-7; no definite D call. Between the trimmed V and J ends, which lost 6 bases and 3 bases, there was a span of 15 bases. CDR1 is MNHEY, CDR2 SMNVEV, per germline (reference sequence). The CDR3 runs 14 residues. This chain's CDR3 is CASSVGKGIYEQYF. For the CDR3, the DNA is TGTGCCAGCAGCGTAGGGAAGGGAATCTACGAGCAGTACTTC.

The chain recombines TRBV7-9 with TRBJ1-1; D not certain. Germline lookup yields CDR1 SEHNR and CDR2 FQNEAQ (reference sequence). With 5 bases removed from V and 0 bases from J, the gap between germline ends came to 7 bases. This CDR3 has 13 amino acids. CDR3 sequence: CASSLGMNTEAFF. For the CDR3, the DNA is TGTGCCAGCAGCCTAGGCATGAACACTGAAGCTTTCTTT.

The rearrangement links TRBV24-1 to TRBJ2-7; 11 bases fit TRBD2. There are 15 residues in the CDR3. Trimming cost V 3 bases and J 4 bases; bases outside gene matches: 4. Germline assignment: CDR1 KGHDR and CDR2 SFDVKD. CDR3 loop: CATSDRTSGQYEQYF. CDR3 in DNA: TGTGCCACCAGTGATCGGACTAGCGGGCAATACGAGCAGTACTTC.

DNA of the CDR3: TGTGCCAGCAGCCCCAGGCAGGGGAACACTGAAGCTTTCTTT. Protein product: CASSPRQGNTEAFF. The chain joins TRBV9 to TRBJ1-1, with D perhaps matching TRBD1 (5 bases). Germline-derived CDR1 and CDR2 are SGDLS and YYNGEE. V was trimmed by 4 bases and J by 1 base, leaving 11 bases between them. CDR3 length equals 14 residues.

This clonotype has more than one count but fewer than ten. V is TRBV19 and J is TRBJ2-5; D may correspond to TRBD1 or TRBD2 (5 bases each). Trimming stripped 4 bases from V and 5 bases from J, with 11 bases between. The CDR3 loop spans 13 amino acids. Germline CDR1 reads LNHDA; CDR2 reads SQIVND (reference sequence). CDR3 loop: CASSRDGGETQYF. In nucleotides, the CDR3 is TGTGCCAGTAGTAGGGACGGCGGGGAGACCCAGTACTTC.

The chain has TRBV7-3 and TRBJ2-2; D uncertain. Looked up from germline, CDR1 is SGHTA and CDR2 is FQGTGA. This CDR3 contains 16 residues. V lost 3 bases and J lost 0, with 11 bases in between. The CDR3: CASSLSSQANTGELFF. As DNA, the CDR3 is TGTGCCAGCAGCTTGTCTTCCCAGGCGAACACCGGGGAGCTGTTTTTT.

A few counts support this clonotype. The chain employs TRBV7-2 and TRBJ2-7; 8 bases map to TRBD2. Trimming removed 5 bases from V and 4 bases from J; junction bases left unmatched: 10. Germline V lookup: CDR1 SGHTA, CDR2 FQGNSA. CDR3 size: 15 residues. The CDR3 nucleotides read TGTGCCAGCAGCGGAGTGGGACTAGTTCCATACGAGCAGTACTTC. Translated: CASSGVGLVPYEQYF.

CDR3 nucleotides: TGCAGTGCTAGGCTAGAAGGCACAGATACGCAGTATTTT. It encodes CSARLEGTDTQYF. The chain couples TRBV20-1 to TRBJ2-3; D unresolved. Between the trimmed V and J ends, which lost 3 bases and 1 base, there was a span of 8 bases. This CDR3 spans 13 amino acids. Per germline, CDR1 DFQATT and CDR2 SNEGSKA (reference sequence).

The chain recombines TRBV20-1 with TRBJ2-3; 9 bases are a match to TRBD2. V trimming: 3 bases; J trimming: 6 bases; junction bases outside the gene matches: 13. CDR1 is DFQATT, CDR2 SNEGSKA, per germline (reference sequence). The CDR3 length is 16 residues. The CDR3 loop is CSARAVRGRGSDTQYF. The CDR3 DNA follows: TGCAGTGCTAGGGCCGTGCGCGGGAGGGGGTCGGATACGCAGTATTTT.

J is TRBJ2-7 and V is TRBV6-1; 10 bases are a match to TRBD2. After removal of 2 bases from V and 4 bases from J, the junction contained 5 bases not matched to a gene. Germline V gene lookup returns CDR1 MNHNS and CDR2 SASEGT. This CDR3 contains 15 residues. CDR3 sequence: CASSERAGGGYEQYF. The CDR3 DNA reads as TGTGCCAGCAGTGAAAGAGCGGGAGGGGGGTACGAGCAGTACTTC.

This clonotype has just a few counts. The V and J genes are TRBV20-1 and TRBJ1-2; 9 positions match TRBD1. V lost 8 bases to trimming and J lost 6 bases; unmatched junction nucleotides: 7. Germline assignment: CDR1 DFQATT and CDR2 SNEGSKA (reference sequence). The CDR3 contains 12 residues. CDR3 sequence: CSPGQGIDGYTF. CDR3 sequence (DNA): TGCAGTCCTGGACAGGGGATTGATGGCTACACCTTC.

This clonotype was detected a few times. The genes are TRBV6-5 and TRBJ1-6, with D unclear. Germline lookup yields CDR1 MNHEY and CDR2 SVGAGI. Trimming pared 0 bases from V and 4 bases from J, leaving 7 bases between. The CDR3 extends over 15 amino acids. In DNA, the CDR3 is TGTGCCAGCAGTTACTCTGGTCGTTATAATTCACCCCTCCACTTT. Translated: CASSYSGRYNSPLHF.

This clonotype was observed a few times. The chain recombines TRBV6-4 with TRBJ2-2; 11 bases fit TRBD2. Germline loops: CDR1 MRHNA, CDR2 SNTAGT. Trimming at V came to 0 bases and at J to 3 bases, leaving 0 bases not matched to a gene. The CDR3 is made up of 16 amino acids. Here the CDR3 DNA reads TGTGCCAGCAGTGACTCGACTAGCGGGGACACCGGGGAGCTGTTTTTT. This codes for CASSDSTSGDTGELFF.

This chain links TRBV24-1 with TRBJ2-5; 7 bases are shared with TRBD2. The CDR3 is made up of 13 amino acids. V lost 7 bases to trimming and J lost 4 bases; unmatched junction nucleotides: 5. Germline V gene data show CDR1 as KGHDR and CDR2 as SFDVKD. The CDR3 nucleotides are TGTGCCACCAGACCAAGCGGGGTAGAGACCCAGTACTTC. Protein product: CATRPSGVETQYF.

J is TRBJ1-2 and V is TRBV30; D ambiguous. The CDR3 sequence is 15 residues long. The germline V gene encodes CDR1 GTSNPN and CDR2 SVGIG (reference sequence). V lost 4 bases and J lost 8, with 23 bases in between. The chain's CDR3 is CAWKVSPGSLSGYTF. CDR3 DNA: TGTGCCTGGAAAGTCAGCCCGGGGAGTTTGTCGGGCTACACCTTC. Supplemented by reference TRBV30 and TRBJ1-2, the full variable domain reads SQTIHQWPATLVQPVGSPLSLECTVEGTSNPNLYWYRQAAGRGLQLLFYSVGIGQISSEVPQNLSASRPQDRQFILSSKKLLLSDSGFYLCAWKVSPGSLSGYTFGSGTRLTVV.

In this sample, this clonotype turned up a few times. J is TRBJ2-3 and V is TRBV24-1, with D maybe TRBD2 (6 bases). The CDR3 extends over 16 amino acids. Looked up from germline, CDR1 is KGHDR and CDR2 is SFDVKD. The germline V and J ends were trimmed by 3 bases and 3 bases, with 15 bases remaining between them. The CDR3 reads CATSDPGLTRTDTQYF. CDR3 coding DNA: TGTGCCACCAGTGATCCGGGACTTACAAGGACAGATACGCAGTATTTT.

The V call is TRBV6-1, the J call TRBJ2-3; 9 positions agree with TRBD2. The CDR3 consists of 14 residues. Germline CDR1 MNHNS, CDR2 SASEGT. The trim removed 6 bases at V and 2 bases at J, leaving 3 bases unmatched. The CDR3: CASRRTSATDTQYF. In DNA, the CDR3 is TGTGCCAGCAGAAGGACTAGCGCCACAGATACGCAGTATTTT.

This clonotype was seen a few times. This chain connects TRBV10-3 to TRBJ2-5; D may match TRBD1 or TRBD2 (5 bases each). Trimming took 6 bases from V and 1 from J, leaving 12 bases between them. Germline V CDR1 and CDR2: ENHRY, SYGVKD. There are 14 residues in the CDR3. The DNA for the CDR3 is TGTGCCATCAGACGGGACGGCTTCCAAGAGACCCAGTACTTC. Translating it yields CAIRRDGFQETQYF.

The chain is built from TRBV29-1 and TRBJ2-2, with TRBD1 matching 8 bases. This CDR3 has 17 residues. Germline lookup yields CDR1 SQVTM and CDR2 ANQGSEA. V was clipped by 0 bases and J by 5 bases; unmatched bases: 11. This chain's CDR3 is CSVEDRQGAVRTGELFF. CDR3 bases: TGCAGCGTTGAAGATCGGCAGGGGGCGGTCAGAACCGGGGAGCTGTTTTTT.

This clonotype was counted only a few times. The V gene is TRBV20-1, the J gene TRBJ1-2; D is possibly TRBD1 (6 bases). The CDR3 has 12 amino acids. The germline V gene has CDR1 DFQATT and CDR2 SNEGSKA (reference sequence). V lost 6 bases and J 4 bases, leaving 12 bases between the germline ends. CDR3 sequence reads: CSAPRGAYGYTF. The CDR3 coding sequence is TGCAGTGCCCCTCGGGGGGCCTATGGCTACACCTTC.

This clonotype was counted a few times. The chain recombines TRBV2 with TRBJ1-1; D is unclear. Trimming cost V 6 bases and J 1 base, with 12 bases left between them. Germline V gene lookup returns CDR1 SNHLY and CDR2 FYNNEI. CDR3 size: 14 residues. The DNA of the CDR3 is TGTGCCAGCAGATCCTACTCCAAGAACACTGAAGCTTTCTTT. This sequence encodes CASRSYSKNTEAFF.

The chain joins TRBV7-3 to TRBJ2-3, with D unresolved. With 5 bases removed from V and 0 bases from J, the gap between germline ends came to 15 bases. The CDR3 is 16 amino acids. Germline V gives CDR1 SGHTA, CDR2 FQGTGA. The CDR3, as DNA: TGTGCCAGCAGCCCAGGCCGAATCCGGAGCACAGATACGCAGTATTTT. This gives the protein CASSPGRIRSTDTQYF. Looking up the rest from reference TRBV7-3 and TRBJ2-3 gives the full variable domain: GAGVSQTPSNKVTEKGKYVELRCDPISGHTALYWYRQSLGQGPEFLIYFQGTGAADDSGLPNDRFFAVRPEGSVSTLKIQRTERGDSAVYLCASSPGRIRSTDTQYFGPGTRLTVL.

The CDR3: CASCRNSNQPQHF. The CDR3, as DNA: TGTGCCAGCTGCAGAAATAGCAATCAGCCCCAGCATTTT. This rearrangement joins TRBV6-2 or TRBV6-3 to TRBJ1-5; no clear D. The CDR3 spans 13 residues. Trimming left V 8 bases short and J 0 bases short, with 8 bases between. Germline V gene sequence: CDR1 MNHEY, CDR2 SVGEGT.